This T cell receptor (beta chain) emerged from a study of human T cells and chemical hapten exposure. The germline V gene has CDR1 SEHNR and CDR2 FQNEAQ (reference sequence). The length of the CDR3 is 16 residues. The germline V and J ends were trimmed by 7 bases and 0 bases, with 19 bases remaining between them. TCRdb recomputed calls from the RACE reads with MiXCR, one row per CDR3 protein. The table lists fewer than 400,000 distinct CDR3 sequences, under 8% of them singletons. Time point denoted: patch test 1, 2 weeks after DPC sensitization. Regarding treatment: therapeutic diphenylcyclopropenone sensitization with weekly scalp DPC.

This receptor was obtained from a woman under 30 with alopecia areata. Some clones in this sample may be carry-over from other donors' samples. The chain links TRBV7-9 to TRBJ2-7; no clear D. The sample here was whole blood, taken in connection with sensitization to the hapten diphenylcyclopropenone (DPC). This CDR3 is CASTPPYRKRSYEQYF. CDR3 nucleotides: TGTGCCAGCACCCCCCCGTACCGAAAACGCTCCTACGAGCAGTACTTC.